Listed below are T cell receptor beta chains from one sample, sequenced in a study of T cell repertoires in cytomegalovirus infection. These receptors have no identified antigens. TCRdb re-analysed the reads in MiXCR, keeping a single row per CDR3 protein. The sample lists around 770,000 distinct CDR3 sequences, 25% to 30% occurring once. Sequenced here: cultured CD8+ T cells from PBMCs, sampled from culture after CMV antigen stimulation. Receptor source: a human donor in good health (CMV status not recorded). Some clones in this sample may be carry-over from other donors' samples. Both conserved end residues are part of each CDR3. D genes are given only for firm matches. Clone size is shown for a subset of rows, as once, few, many or a class of expanded clone.

D: .
V: TRBV7-9
J: TRBJ1-1
size: .
CDR3: CASSLRTAINTEAFF
DNA: TGTGCCAGCAGCCTACGGACAGCTATTAACACTGAAGCTTTCTTT

D: .
V: TRBV5-4
J: TRBJ1-6
size: .
CDR3: CASSVTRQGNSPLHF
DNA: TGTGCCAGCAGCGTCACCCGGCAGGGGAATTCACCCCTCCACTTT

D: .
V: TRBV4-2
J: TRBJ1-6
size: .
CDR3: CASSQEEGNNSPLHF
DNA: TGTGCCAGCAGCCAAGAGGAGGGAAATAATTCACCCCTCCACTTT

D: .
V: TRBV7-4
J: TRBJ1-1
size: .
CDR3: CASSTTVSTEAFF
DNA: TGTGCCAGCAGCACAACGGTGTCCACTGAAGCTTTCTTT

D: .
V: TRBV6-5
J: TRBJ1-2
size: few
CDR3: CASRPGTLPGYTF
DNA: TGTGCCAGCAGACCCGGGACCCTCCCTGGCTACACCTTC

D: TRBD2
V: TRBV7-9
J: TRBJ2-1
size: .
CDR3: CASSTRSGTSGGPSSYNEQFF
DNA: TGTGCCAGCAGCACTAGGAGTGGTACTAGCGGGGGCCCGAGCTCCTACAATGAGCAGTTCTTC

D: .
V: TRBV7-9
J: TRBJ1-2
size: few
CDR3: CASSFPAILGGGYTF
DNA: TGTGCCAGCAGCTTCCCCGCCATACTCGGAGGTGGCTACACCTTC

D: .
V: TRBV9
J: TRBJ2-3
size: .
CDR3: CASSVEGSTDTQYF
DNA: TGTGCCAGCAGCGTAGAGGGGTCCACAGATACGCAGTATTTT

D: .
V: TRBV28
J: TRBJ1-5
size: many
CDR3: CASRLQGVGQPQHF
DNA: TGTGCCAGCAGGTTACAGGGAGTCGGTCAGCCCCAGCATTTT

D: .
V: TRBV6-6
J: TRBJ1-1
size: .
CDR3: CASSPRVQNTEAFF
DNA: TGTGCCAGCAGTCCCCGAGTTCAGAACACTGAAGCTTTCTTT

D: TRBD1
V: TRBV10-3
J: TRBJ2-1
size: .
CDR3: CAISEPPQGASYNEQFF
DNA: TGTGCCATCAGTGAGCCCCCTCAGGGGGCTTCCTACAATGAGCAGTTCTTC

D: .
V: TRBV28
J: TRBJ2-1
size: .
CDR3: CASSFAQVDEQFF
DNA: TGTGCCAGCAGTTTTGCCCAAGTAGATGAGCAGTTCTTC

D: .
V: TRBV7-4
J: TRBJ2-1
size: .
CDR3: CASSYVWRAGGNEQFF
DNA: TGTGCCAGCAGCTACGTCTGGCGGGCTGGAGGCAATGAGCAGTTCTTC

D: TRBD1
V: TRBV7-9
J: TRBJ1-1
size: many
CDR3: CASSSADRGFGEAFF
DNA: TGTGCCAGCAGCTCCGCGGACAGGGGATTTGGTGAAGCTTTCTTT

D: TRBD1
V: TRBV6-5
J: TRBJ2-7
size: few
CDR3: CASSLQTGIVYEQYF
DNA: TGTGCCAGCAGCCTTCAGACAGGGATCGTCTACGAGCAGTACTTC

D: .
V: TRBV7-6
J: TRBJ2-3
size: many
CDR3: CASSKDHTDTQYF
DNA: TGTGCCAGCAGCAAAGACCACACAGATACGCAGTATTTT

D: .
V: TRBV20-1
J: TRBJ2-2
size: .
CDR3: CSARDTHQGTGELFF
DNA: TGCAGTGCTAGAGATACACACCAAGGGACCGGGGAGCTGTTTTTT

D: TRBD1
V: TRBV9
J: TRBJ1-5
size: .
CDR3: CASSLSGTGVQPQHF
DNA: TGTGCCAGCAGCCTCAGTGGGACAGGGGTTCAGCCCCAGCATTTT

D: .
V: TRBV6-5
J: TRBJ1-3
size: .
CDR3: CASSYRASGNTIYF
DNA: TGTGCCAGCAGTTACAGGGCCTCTGGAAACACCATATATTTT

D: TRBD1
V: TRBV15
J: TRBJ1-5
size: .
CDR3: CATSRETGISNQPQHF
DNA: TGTGCCACCAGCAGAGAGACAGGGATTAGCAATCAGCCCCAGCATTTT

D: .
V: TRBV29-1
J: TRBJ1-1
size: .
CDR3: CSVDTHWKTEAFF
DNA: TGCAGCGTTGATACCCATTGGAAGACTGAAGCTTTCTTT

D: TRBD1
V: TRBV27
J: TRBJ1-6
size: .
CDR3: CASSLFYRGPDSSPLHF
DNA: TGTGCCAGCAGTTTATTCTACAGGGGGCCCGATAGTTCACCCCTCCACTTT

D: .
V: TRBV2
J: TRBJ2-4
size: .
CDR3: CASSIRGQLAKNIQYF
DNA: TGTGCCAGCAGTATCCGGGGACAACTAGCCAAAAACATTCAGTACTTC

D: .
V: TRBV6-1
J: TRBJ2-1
size: few
CDR3: CASSEAGAGSYNEQFF
DNA: TGTGCCAGCAGTGAAGCTGGAGCGGGCTCCTACAATGAGCAGTTCTTC

D: TRBD2
V: TRBV7-9
J: TRBJ2-1
size: .
CDR3: CASNGIGTSGGARNEQFF
DNA: TGTGCCAGCAACGGGATTGGGACTAGCGGGGGGGCCAGGAATGAGCAGTTCTTC

D: .
V: TRBV6-6
J: TRBJ2-5
size: few
CDR3: CASSYINREQETQYF
DNA: TGTGCCAGCAGTTACATCAACCGGGAACAAGAGACCCAGTACTTC

D: .
V: TRBV27
J: TRBJ1-1
size: few
CDR3: CASSLFSPGELNTEAFF
DNA: TGTGCCAGCAGTTTATTTTCCCCGGGAGAGCTGAACACTGAAGCTTTCTTT

D: TRBD1
V: TRBV7-9
J: TRBJ2-5
size: .
CDR3: CASSLQTGGQETQYF
DNA: TGTGCCAGCAGCTTACAAACAGGGGGTCAAGAGACCCAGTACTTC

D: .
V: TRBV6-6
J: TRBJ1-1
size: .
CDR3: CASSSIGRDTEAFF
DNA: TGTGCCAGCAGTTCCATAGGACGGGACACTGAAGCTTTCTTT

D: TRBD1
V: TRBV9
J: TRBJ2-7
size: few
CDR3: CASSVSGTANEQYF
DNA: TGTGCCAGCAGCGTCTCCGGGACAGCAAACGAGCAGTACTTC

D: TRBD2
V: TRBV7-8
J: TRBJ2-1
size: .
CDR3: CASIPGAGGPNEQFF
DNA: TGTGCCAGCATCCCGGGAGCGGGGGGGCCGAATGAGCAGTTCTTC

D: .
V: TRBV19
J: TRBJ2-2
size: .
CDR3: CASRAALQPGELFF
DNA: TGTGCCAGTAGGGCCGCCCTTCAACCCGGGGAGCTGTTTTTT

D: .
V: TRBV7-9
J: TRBJ2-1
size: few
CDR3: CASSLASGQIYNEQFF
DNA: TGTGCCAGCAGCTTAGCGTCTGGACAGATATACAATGAGCAGTTCTTC

D: .
V: TRBV7-9
J: TRBJ1-2
size: .
CDR3: CASSSTSEHF
DNA: TGTGCCAGCAGCTCGACCTCCGAGCACTTC

D: .
V: TRBV7-2
J: TRBJ2-2
size: .
CDR3: CASSLPQGALFSGELFF
DNA: TGTGCCAGCAGCTTACCCCAAGGGGCGCTTTTCAGTGGGGAGCTGTTTTTT

D: .
V: TRBV7-9
J: TRBJ2-1
size: few
CDR3: CASSYYTRTDYEQFF
DNA: TGTGCCAGCAGCTACTACACCCGGACAGACTATGAGCAGTTCTTC

D: .
V: TRBV10-3
J: TRBJ1-1
size: .
CDR3: CAIRGDTEAFF
DNA: TGTGCCATCCGGGGGGACACTGAAGCTTTCTTT

D: .
V: TRBV7-9
J: TRBJ1-1
size: few
CDR3: CASSHEGGMNTEAFF
DNA: TGTGCCAGCAGCCACGAGGGAGGCATGAACACTGAAGCTTTCTTT

D: .
V: TRBV4-1
J: TRBJ1-6
size: few
CDR3: CASSQDGGEVSPLHF
DNA: TGCGCCAGCAGCCAAGATGGAGGGGAGGTCTCACCCCTCCACTTT

D: .
V: TRBV7-6
J: TRBJ2-3
size: many
CDR3: CASSLATSSADTQYF
DNA: TGTGCCAGCAGCTTAGCTACTAGCAGCGCAGATACGCAGTATTTT

D: .
V: TRBV27
J: TRBJ1-1
size: few
CDR3: CASSSDPGEAFF
DNA: TGTGCCAGCAGTTCCGATCCCGGTGAAGCTTTCTTT

D: .
V: TRBV7-6
J: TRBJ1-1
size: .
CDR3: CASSREKNTETFF
DNA: TGTGCCAGCAGCCGGGAGAAGAACACTGAAACTTTCTTT

D: .
V: TRBV28
J: TRBJ1-1
size: .
CDR3: CASSLTGLGAFF
DNA: TGTGCCAGCAGTTTAACAGGGCTCGGGGCTTTCTTT

D: .
V: TRBV28
J: TRBJ1-1
size: .
CDR3: CATLDRIGTEAFF
DNA: TGTGCCACCCTCGACAGGATTGGCACTGAAGCTTTCTTT

D: TRBD1
V: TRBV6-5
J: TRBJ1-4
size: .
CDR3: CASRTGTNEKLFF
DNA: TGTGCCAGCAGGACAGGGACTAATGAAAAACTGTTTTTT

D: .
V: TRBV10-2
J: TRBJ2-7
size: .
CDR3: CASSEFRSYEQYF
DNA: TGCGCCAGCAGTGAGTTCCGATCCTACGAGCAGTACTTC

D: .
V: TRBV4-1
J: TRBJ1-4
size: .
CDR3: CASQAGVANEKLFF
DNA: TGCGCCAGCCAGGCGGGGGTGGCTAATGAAAAACTGTTTTTT

D: .
V: TRBV11-1
J: TRBJ1-2
size: few
CDR3: CASSLAGGSYGYTF
DNA: TGTGCCAGCAGCTTAGCCGGGGGCAGCTATGGCTACACCTTC

D: .
V: TRBV6-2/TRBV6-3
J: TRBJ1-2
size: .
CDR3: CASSGQHNYGYTF
DNA: TGTGCCAGCAGCGGACAGCACAACTATGGCTACACCTTC

D: TRBD1
V: TRBV27
J: TRBJ1-1
size: .
CDR3: CASEKRGQGAFEAFF
DNA: TGTGCCAGCGAGAAAAGGGGACAGGGGGCGTTTGAAGCTTTCTTT